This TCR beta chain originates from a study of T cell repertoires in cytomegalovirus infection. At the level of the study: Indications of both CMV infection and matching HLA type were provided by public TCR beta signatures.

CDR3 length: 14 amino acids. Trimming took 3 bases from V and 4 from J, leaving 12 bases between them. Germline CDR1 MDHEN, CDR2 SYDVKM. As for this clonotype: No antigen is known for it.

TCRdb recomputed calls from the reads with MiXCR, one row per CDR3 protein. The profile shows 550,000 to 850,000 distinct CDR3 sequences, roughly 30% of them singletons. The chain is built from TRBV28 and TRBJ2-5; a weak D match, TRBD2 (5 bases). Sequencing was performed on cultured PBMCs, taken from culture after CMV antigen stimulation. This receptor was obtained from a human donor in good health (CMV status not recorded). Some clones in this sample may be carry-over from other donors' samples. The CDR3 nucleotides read TGTGCCAGCAGTTTCGGACTCACCAGAGAGACCCAGTACTTC. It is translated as CASSFGLTRETQYF. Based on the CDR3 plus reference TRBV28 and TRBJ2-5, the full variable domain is DVKVTQSSRYLVKRTGEKVFLECVQDMDHENMFWYRQDPGLGLRLIYFSYDVKMKEKGDIPEGYSVSREKKERFSLILESASTNQTSMYLCASSFGLTRETQYFGPGTRLLVL.